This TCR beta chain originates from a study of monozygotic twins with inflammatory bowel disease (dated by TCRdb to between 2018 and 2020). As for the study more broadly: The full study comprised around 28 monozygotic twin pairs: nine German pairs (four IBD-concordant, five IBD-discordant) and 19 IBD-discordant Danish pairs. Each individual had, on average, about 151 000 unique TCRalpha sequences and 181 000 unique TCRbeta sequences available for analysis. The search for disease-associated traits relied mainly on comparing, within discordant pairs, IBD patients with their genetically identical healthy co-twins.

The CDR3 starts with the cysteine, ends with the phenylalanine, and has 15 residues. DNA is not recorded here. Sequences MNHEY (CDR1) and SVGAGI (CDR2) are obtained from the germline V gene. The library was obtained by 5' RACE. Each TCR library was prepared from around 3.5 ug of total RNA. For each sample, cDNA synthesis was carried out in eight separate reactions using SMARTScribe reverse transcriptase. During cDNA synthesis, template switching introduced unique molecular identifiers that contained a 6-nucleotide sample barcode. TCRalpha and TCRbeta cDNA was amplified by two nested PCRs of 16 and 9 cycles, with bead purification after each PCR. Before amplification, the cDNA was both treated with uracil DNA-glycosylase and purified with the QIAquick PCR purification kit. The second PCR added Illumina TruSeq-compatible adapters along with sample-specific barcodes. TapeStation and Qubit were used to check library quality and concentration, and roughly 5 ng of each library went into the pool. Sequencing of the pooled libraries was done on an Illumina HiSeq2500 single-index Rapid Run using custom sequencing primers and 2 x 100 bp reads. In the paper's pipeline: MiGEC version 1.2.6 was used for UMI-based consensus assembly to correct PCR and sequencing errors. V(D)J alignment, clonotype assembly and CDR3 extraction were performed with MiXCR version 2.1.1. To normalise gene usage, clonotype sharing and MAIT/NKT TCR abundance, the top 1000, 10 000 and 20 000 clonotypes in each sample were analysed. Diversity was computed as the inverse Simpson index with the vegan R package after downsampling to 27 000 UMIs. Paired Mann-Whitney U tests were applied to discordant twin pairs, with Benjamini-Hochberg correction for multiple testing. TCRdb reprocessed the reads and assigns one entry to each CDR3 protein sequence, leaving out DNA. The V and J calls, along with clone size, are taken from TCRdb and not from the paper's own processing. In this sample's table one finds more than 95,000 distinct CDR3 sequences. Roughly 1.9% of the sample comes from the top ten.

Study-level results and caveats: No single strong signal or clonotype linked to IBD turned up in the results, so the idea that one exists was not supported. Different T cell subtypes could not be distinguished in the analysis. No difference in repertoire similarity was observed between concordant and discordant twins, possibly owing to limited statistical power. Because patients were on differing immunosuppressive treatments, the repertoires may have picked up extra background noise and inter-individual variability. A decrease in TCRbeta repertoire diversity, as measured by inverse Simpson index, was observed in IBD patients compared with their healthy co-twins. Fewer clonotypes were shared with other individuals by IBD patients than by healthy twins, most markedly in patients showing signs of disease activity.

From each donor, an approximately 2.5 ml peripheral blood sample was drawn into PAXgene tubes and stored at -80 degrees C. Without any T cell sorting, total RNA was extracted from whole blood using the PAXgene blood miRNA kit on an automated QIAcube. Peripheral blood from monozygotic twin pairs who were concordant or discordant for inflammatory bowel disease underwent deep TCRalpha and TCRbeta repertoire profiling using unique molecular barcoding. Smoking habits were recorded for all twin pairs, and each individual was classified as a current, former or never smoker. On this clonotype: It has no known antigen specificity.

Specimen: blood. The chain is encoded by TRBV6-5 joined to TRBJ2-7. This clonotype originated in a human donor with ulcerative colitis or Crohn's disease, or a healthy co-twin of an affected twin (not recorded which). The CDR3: CASSYSTDYNYEQYF.